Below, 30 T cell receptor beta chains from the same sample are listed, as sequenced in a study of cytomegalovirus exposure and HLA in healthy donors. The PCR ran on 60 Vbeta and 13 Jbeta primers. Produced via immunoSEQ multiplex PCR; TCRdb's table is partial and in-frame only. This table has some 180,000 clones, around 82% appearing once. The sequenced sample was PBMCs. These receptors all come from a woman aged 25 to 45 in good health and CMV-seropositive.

In DNA, the CDR3 is TGTGCCAGCGGGGGCCTAAATGAAAAACTGTTTTTT. The encoded protein is CASGGLNEKLFF. The chain recombines TRBV28 with TRBJ1-4, with a tentative D call TRBD1 (6 bases). The germline V gene encodes CDR1 MDHEN and CDR2 SYDVKM. V dropped 8 bases and J dropped 5 bases, with 9 bases sitting between them. CDR3 length: 12 residues.

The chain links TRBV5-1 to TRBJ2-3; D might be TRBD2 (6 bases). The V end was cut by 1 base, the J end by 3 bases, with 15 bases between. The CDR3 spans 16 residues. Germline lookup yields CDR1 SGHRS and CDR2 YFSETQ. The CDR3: CASSLSAGRGTDTQYF. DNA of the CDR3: TGCGCCAGCAGCTTGTCCGCGGGGAGAGGAACAGATACGCAGTATTTT.

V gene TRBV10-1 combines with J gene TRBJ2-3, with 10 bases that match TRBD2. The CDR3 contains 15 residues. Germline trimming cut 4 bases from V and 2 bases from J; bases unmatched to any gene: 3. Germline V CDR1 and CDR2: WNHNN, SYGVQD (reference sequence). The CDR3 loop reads CASSAAGGNTDTQYF. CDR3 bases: TGCGCCAGCAGTGCAGCGGGGGGGAACACAGATACGCAGTATTTT.

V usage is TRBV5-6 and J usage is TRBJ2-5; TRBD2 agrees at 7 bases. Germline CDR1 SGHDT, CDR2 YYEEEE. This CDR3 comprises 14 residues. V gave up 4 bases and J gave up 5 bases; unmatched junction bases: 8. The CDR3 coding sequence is TGTGCCAGCAGCGGACTAGGGGTTCGGGAGACCCAGTACTTC. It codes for CASSGLGVRETQYF.

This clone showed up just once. CDR3 loop: CASSSPQGNQETQYF. CDR3 in DNA: TGTGCCAGCAGTTCCCCACAGGGAAACCAAGAGACCCAGTACTTC. The V call is TRBV28, the J call TRBJ2-5, with TRBD1 as a possible D gene (6 bases). Germline CDR1 and CDR2: MDHEN and SYDVKM. Trimming took off 4 bases at V and 0 bases at J, with 12 bases between the two ends. The CDR3 consists of 15 residues.

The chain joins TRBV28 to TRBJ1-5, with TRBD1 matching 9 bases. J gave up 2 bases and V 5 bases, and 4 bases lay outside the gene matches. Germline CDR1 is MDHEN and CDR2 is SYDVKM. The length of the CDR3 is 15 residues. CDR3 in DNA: TGTGCCAGCAGTCTAAGGACAGGGGGCAATCAGCCCCAGCATTTT. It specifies CASSLRTGGNQPQHF.

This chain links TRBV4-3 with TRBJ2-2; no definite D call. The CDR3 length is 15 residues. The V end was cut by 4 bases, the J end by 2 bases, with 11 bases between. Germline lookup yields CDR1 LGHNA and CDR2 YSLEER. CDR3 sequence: CASSPNELNTGELFF. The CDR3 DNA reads TGCGCCAGCAGCCCCAATGAACTAAACACCGGGGAGCTGTTTTTT.

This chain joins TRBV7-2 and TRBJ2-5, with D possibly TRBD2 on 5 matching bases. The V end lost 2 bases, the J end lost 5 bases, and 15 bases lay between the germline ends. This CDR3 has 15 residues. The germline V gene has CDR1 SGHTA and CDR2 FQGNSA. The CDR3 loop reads CASSLSSWRGETQYF. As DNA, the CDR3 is TGTGCCAGCAGCTTATCTTCTTGGCGAGGGGAGACCCAGTACTTC.

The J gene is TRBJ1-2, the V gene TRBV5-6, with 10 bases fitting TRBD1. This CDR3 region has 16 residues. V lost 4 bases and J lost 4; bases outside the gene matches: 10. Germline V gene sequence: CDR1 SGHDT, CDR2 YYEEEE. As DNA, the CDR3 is TGTGCCAGCAGCCTCGGGACAGGGGCTTTTCCCTATGGCTACACCTTC. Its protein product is CASSLGTGAFPYGYTF.

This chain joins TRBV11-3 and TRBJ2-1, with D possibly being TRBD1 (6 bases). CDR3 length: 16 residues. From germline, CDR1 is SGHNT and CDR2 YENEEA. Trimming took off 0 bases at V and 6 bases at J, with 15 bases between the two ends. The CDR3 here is CASSLEGTLRGNEQFF. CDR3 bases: TGTGCCAGCAGCTTAGAGGGGACATTGAGAGGCAATGAGCAGTTCTTC.

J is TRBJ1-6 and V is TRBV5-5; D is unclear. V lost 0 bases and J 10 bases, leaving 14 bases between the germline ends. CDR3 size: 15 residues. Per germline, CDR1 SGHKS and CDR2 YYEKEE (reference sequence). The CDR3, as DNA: TGTGCCAGCAGCTTGGCCGCGGGGATGGGGTCACCCCTCCACTTT. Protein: CASSLAAGMGSPLHF.

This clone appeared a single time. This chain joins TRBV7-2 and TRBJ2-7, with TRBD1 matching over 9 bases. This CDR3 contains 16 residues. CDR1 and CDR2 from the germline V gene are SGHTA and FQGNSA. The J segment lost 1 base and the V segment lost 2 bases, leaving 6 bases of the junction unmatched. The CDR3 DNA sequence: TGTGCCAGCAGCTTAACCGGGACAGGGTTTTCCTACGAGCAGTACTTC. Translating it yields CASSLTGTGFSYEQYF.

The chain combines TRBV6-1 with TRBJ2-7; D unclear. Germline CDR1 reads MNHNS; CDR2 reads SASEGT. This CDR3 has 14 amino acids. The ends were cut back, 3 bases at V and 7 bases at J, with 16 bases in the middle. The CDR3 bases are TGTGCCAGCAGTGATTCAGGCGCCCTACGAGAGCAGTACTTC. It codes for CASSDSGALREQYF.

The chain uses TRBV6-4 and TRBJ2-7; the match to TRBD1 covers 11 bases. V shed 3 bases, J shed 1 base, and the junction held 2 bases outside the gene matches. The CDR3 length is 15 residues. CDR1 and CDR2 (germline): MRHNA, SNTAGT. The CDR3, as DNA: TGTGCCAGCAGTGAAGGGACAGGGGGATCCTACGAGCAGTACTTC. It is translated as CASSEGTGGSYEQYF.

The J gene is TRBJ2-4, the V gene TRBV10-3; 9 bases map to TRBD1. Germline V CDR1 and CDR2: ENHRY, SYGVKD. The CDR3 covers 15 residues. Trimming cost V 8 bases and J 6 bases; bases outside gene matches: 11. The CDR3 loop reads CAISDNTGGANIQYF. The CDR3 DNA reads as TGTGCCATCTCCGACAACACAGGGGGCGCAAACATTCAGTACTTC.

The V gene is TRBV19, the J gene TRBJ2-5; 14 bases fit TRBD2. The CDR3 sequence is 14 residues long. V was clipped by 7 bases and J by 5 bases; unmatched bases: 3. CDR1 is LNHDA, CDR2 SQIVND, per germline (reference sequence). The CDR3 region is CASKGLAGEETQYF. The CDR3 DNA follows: TGTGCCAGTAAGGGACTAGCGGGGGAGGAGACCCAGTACTTC. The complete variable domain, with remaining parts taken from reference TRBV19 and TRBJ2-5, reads DGGITQSPKYLFRKEGQNVTLSCEQNLNHDAMYWYRQDPGQGLRLIYYSQIVNDFQKGDIAEGYSVSREKKESFPLTVTSAQKNPTAFYLCASKGLAGEETQYFGPGTRLLVL.

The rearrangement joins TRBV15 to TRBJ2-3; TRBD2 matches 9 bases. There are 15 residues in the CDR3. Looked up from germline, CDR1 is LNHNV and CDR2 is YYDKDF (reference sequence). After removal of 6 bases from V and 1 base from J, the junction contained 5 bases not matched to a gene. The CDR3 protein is CATSPSGGRTDTQYF. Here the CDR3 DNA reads TGTGCCACCAGTCCGAGCGGGGGGCGCACAGATACGCAGTATTTT.

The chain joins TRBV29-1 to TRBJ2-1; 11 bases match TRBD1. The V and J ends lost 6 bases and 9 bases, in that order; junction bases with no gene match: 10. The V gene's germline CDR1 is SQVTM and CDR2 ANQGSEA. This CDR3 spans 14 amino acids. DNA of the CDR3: TGCAGCGTACGAGCCGGGACAGGGGGTGTTGAGCAGTTCTTC. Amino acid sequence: CSVRAGTGGVEQFF.

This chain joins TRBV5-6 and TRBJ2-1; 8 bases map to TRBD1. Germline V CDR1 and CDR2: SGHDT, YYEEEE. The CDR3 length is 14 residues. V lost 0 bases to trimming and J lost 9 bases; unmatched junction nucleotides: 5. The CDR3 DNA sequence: TGTGCCAGCAGCTTGGAAAACAGGGGGACTGAGCAGTTCTTC. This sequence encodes CASSLENRGTEQFF.

The CDR3, as DNA: TGTGCCAGCTCCATCGGACAGGGTGGATCCTACGAGCAGTACTTC. Encoded protein: CASSIGQGGSYEQYF. This chain joins TRBV18 and TRBJ2-7; TRBD1 matches 8 bases. The J segment lost 1 base and the V segment lost 6 bases, leaving 8 bases of the junction unmatched. The CDR3 consists of 15 residues. The germline CDR1 and CDR2 sequences are KGHSH and LQKENI.

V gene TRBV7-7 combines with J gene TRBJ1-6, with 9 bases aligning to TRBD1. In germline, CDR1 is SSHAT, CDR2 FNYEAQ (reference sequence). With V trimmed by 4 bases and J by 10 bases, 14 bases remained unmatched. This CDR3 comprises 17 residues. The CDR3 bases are TGTGCCAGCAGCTGTAACTGGGACAGGGTAAAAGGGTCACCCCTCCACTTT. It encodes CASSCNWDRVKGSPLHF.

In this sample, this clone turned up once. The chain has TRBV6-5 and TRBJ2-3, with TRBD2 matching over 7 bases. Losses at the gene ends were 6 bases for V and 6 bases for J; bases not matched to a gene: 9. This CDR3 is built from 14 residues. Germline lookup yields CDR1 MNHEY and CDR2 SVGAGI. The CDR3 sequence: CASSPAGRDDTQYF. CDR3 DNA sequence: TGTGCCAGCAGCCCGGCGGGGAGGGACGATACGCAGTATTTT.

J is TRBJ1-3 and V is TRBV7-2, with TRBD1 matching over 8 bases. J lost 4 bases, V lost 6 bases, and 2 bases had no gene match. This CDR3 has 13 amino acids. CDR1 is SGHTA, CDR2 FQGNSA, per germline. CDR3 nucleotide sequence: TGTGCCAGCAGGACAGGGGAAGGAAACACCATATATTTT. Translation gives CASRTGEGNTIYF.

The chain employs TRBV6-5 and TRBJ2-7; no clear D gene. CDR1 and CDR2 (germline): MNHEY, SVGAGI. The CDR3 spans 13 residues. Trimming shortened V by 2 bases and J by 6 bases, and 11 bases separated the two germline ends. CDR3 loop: CASSYGRQSEQYF. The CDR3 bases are TGTGCCAGCAGTTACGGGCGACAATCCGAGCAGTACTTC.

In nucleotides, the CDR3 is TGTGCCAGCAGACGCACACAGAACACTGAAGCTTTCTTT. Protein product: CASRRTQNTEAFF. The chain has TRBV6-5 and TRBJ1-1; no clear D. CDR3 length: 13 residues. Per the germline V gene, CDR1 is MNHEY and CDR2 is SVGAGI. Trimming cost V 6 bases and J 1 base, with 9 bases left between them.

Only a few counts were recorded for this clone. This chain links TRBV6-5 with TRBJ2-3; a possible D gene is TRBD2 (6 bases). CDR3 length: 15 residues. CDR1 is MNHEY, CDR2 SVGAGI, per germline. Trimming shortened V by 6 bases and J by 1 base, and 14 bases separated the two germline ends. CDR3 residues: CASRGTAGRTDTQYF. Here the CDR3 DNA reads TGTGCCAGCAGGGGTACTGCGGGGCGCACAGATACGCAGTATTTT.

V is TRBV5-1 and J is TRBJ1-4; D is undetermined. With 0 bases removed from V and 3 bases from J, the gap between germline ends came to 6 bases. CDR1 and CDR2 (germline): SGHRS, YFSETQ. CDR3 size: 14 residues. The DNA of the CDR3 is TGCGCCAGCAGCTTGGGTCGGTCTAATGAAAAACTGTTTTTT. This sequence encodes CASSLGRSNEKLFF. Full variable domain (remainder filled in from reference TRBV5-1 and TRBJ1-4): KAGVTQTPRYLIKTRGQQVTLSCSPISGHRSVSWYQQTPGQGLQFLFEYFSETQRNKGNFPGRFSGRQFSNSRSEMNVSTLELGDSALYLCASSLGRSNEKLFFGSGTQLSVL.

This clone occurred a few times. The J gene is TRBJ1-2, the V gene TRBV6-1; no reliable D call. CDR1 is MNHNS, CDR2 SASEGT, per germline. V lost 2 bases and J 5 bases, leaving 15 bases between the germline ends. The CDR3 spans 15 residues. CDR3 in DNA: TGTGCCAGCAGTGAACGAGTAGGAGGGCGGTATGGCTACACCTTC. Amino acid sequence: CASSERVGGRYGYTF.

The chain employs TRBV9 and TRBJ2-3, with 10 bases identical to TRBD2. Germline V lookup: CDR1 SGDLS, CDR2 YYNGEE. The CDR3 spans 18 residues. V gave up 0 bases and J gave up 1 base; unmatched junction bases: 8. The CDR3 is CASSVDPIAGGGTDTQYF. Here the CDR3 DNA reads TGTGCCAGCAGCGTAGATCCAATAGCGGGGGGTGGCACAGATACGCAGTATTTT. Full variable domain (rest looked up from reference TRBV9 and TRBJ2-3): DSGVTQTPKHLITATGQRVTLRCSPRSGDLSVYWYQQSLDQGLQFLIQYYNGEERAKGNILERFSAQQFPDLHSELNLSSLELGDSALYFCASSVDPIAGGGTDTQYFGPGTRLTVL.

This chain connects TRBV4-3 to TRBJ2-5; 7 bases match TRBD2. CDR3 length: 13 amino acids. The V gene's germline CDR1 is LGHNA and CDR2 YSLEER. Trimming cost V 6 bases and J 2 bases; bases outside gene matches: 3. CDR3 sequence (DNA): TGCGCCAGCAGAGCGGGACTGCAAGAGACCCAGTACTTC. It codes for CASRAGLQETQYF.